A single sample gave rise to the 19 T cell receptor beta chains below, sequenced in a study of cytomegalovirus exposure and HLA in healthy donors. Vbeta (60) and Jbeta (13) primers were used in the PCR. Measured with immunoSEQ multiplex PCR; TCRdb has only the in-frame clones, and not every one. The sample consists of fewer than 75,000 clones, under 85% of them appearing once. The sequenced sample consisted of PBMCs. The receptors stem from a woman between 25 and 40 years old in good health and CMV-seronegative.

In this sample, this clone turned up a few times. The rearrangement joins TRBV5-8 to TRBJ2-4; no reliable D call. This CDR3 has 14 residues. The V and J ends lost 0 bases and 1 base respectively, with 5 bases between them. Germline V gene sequence: CDR1 SGHTS, CDR2 YDEGEE. The chain's CDR3 is CASSLEHAKNIQYF. The CDR3 bases are TGTGCCAGCAGCTTGGAGCACGCCAAAAACATTCAGTACTTC.

A few counts support this clone. The gene calls are TRBV5-1 and TRBJ1-6, with D tentatively TRBD1 (5 bases). The CDR3 consists of 13 residues. V was trimmed by 0 bases and J by 7 bases, leaving 5 bases between them. Germline V gives CDR1 SGHRS, CDR2 YFSETQ. The CDR3 loop reads CASSLGTNSPLHF. The CDR3, as DNA: TGCGCCAGCAGCTTGGGGACAAATTCACCCCTCCACTTT.

The rearrangement links TRBV11-2 to TRBJ2-2; D may be TRBD2 (5 bases). Trimming removed 4 bases from V and 5 bases from J, with 26 bases in between. The germline gives CDR1 SGHAT, CDR2 FQNNGV. The CDR3 runs 19 residues. As DNA, the CDR3 is TGTGCCAGCAGCTCCCTCCTTCGCCGAGGTCGGGGAGCAACCGGGGAGCTGTTTTTT. Translated, it gives CASSSLLRRGRGATGELFF.

The CDR3 DNA reads as TGCGCCAGCAGCCAAGATGGGACAGAAGGCTACACCTTC. It specifies CASSQDGTEGYTF. V gene TRBV4-3 combines with J gene TRBJ1-2; 7 bases fit TRBD1. Germline CDR1 is LGHNA and CDR2 is YSLEER. The CDR3 contains 13 residues. V shed 0 bases and J 8 bases; nucleotides not matched to a gene: 3.

This clone was detected a few times. CDR3 loop: CASSYSREGTTDTQYF. The CDR3 nucleotides read TGTGCCAGCAGTTACTCGAGGGAGGGAACCACAGATACGCAGTATTTT. The rearrangement links TRBV6-5 to TRBJ2-3, with 7 bases fitting TRBD2. In germline, CDR1 is MNHEY, CDR2 SVGAGI. With 0 bases clipped from V and 2 bases from J, the junction kept 5 bases outside the gene matches. CDR3 length: 16 residues.

The chain employs TRBV6-5 and TRBJ1-1; D is uncertain. V lost 0 bases, J lost 5 bases, and 10 bases lay in between. The CDR3 extends over 14 amino acids. Germline CDR1 is MNHEY and CDR2 is SVGAGI. The CDR3 here is CASSYSLGDTEAFF. CDR3 nucleotide sequence: TGTGCCAGCAGTTACTCCCTCGGGGATACTGAAGCTTTCTTT.

The chain links TRBV6-1 to TRBJ2-5; TRBD1 might be the D (6 bases). Between the trimmed V and J ends, which lost 0 bases and 5 bases, there was a span of 13 bases. Germline V gene lookup returns CDR1 MNHNS and CDR2 SASEGT. The CDR3 runs to 15 residues. CDR3 protein: CASSEARGRWETQYF. CDR3 nucleotide sequence: TGTGCCAGCAGTGAAGCCAGGGGAAGATGGGAGACCCAGTACTTC.

This clone showed up just once. The chain's CDR3 is CATSQGIGTGELFF. DNA for the CDR3: TGCGCCACCTCGCAGGGTATAGGCACCGGGGAGCTGTTTTTT. The V gene is TRBV10-1, the J gene TRBJ2-2, with TRBD1 as a possible D gene (5 bases). V lost 10 bases and J 4 bases, leaving 16 bases between the germline ends. The CDR3 is 14 residues long. Germline lookup yields CDR1 WNHNN and CDR2 SYGVQD (reference sequence).

The chain employs TRBV19 and TRBJ2-4, with a tentative D call TRBD2 (7 bases). Trimming cost V 6 bases and J 8 bases, with 14 bases left between them. Germline CDR1 is LNHDA and CDR2 is SQIVND (reference sequence). CDR3 length equals 13 residues. This chain's CDR3 is CASRMRGRDIQYF. The CDR3 DNA follows: TGTGCCAGTAGGATGAGGGGGAGGGACATTCAGTACTTC.

The chain uses TRBV2 and TRBJ2-6; D unclear. CDR1 is SNHLY, CDR2 FYNNEI, per germline. The CDR3 has 15 residues. With 10 bases removed from V and 4 bases from J, the gap between germline ends came to 17 bases. CDR3 in amino acids: CATLSWVQGANVLTF. The DNA of the CDR3 is TGTGCCACCCTCTCCTGGGTACAGGGGGCCAACGTCCTGACTTTC.

This clone came up a few times. The genes are TRBV5-1 and TRBJ1-2; 9 bases map to TRBD1. CDR1 is SGHRS and CDR2 is YFSETQ in the germline V gene. The CDR3 has 19 residues. Losses at the gene ends were 3 bases for V and 1 base for J; bases not matched to a gene: 16. In nucleotides, the CDR3 is TGCGCCAGCAGCTCCGGGACAGGGTTCATTCCGCACGATAACTATGGCTACACCTTC. This encodes CASSSGTGFIPHDNYGYTF.

The V gene is TRBV29-1, the J gene TRBJ1-5; D gene unclear. Trimming stripped 1 base from V and 3 bases from J, with 7 bases between. The CDR3 covers 13 residues. Germline CDR1 reads SQVTM; CDR2 reads ANQGSEA. The CDR3 region is CSVEAGSNQPQHF. CDR3 DNA: TGCAGCGTTGAAGCGGGGTCCAATCAGCCCCAGCATTTT.

The V and J genes are TRBV9 and TRBJ2-3, with 11 nucleotides matching TRBD1. V gave up 2 bases and J gave up 3 bases; unmatched junction bases: 2. CDR1 and CDR2 from the germline V gene are SGDLS and YYNGEE. There are 15 residues in the CDR3. CDR3 nucleotide sequence: TGTGCCAGCAGCGTCGGACAGGGGGCAACAGATACGCAGTATTTT. Its protein product is CASSVGQGATDTQYF.

The chain recombines TRBV27 with TRBJ1-2, with 8 positions matching TRBD1. CDR1 MNHEY and CDR2 SMNVEV come from the germline V gene (reference sequence). V lost 3 bases, J lost 3 bases, and 3 bases stayed unmatched. The CDR3 contains 14 residues. DNA for the CDR3: TGTGCCAGCAGTTTGGACAGGGCCCACTATGGCTACACCTTC. Translating gives CASSLDRAHYGYTF.

In its sample, this clone was seen a few times. DNA of the CDR3: TGTGCCAGTAAGGACAGGGGGCGCGACAATTCACCCCTCCACTTT. Translating it yields CASKDRGRDNSPLHF. The chain employs TRBV19 and TRBJ1-6; 11 bases are a match to TRBD1. The germline V gene has CDR1 LNHDA and CDR2 SQIVND (reference sequence). There are 15 residues in the CDR3. V lost 7 bases to trimming and J lost 7 bases; unmatched junction nucleotides: 6.

The sample holds a few counts of this clone. This sequence joins TRBV11-3 and TRBJ2-1, with TRBD1 identical over 10 bases. The CDR3 sequence is 13 residues long. The V gene end was trimmed by 4 bases and the J gene end by 12 bases; junction bases not matched to a gene: 6. Germline-derived CDR1 and CDR2 are SGHNT and YENEEA. The CDR3 is CASSSRQGARQFF. CDR3 nucleotides: TGTGCCAGCAGCTCTCGACAGGGGGCACGGCAGTTCTTC.

The chain employs TRBV11-2 and TRBJ2-5, with TRBD2 as a possible D gene (6 bases). The germline V gene encodes CDR1 SGHAT and CDR2 FQNNGV. This CDR3 spans 15 amino acids. V shed 3 bases and J shed 1 base, with 12 bases lying between them. CDR3 nucleotide sequence: TGTGCCAGCAGCTTCATACGGGACTTCCAAGAGACCCAGTACTTC. It yields the protein CASSFIRDFQETQYF.

This sequence joins TRBV6-5 and TRBJ2-7, with unresolved D. Trimming took 3 bases from V and 0 from J, leaving 15 bases between them. CDR1 and CDR2 from the germline V gene are MNHEY and SVGAGI. The CDR3 is 16 residues long. The DNA for the CDR3 is TGTGCCAGCAGTTATTCGGGTAACACTCTCTCCTACGAGCAGTACTTC. Translating gives CASSYSGNTLSYEQYF.

This clone was picked up a small number of times. This chain connects TRBV4-3 to TRBJ1-2; the D gene is possibly TRBD1 (6 bases). The germline gives CDR1 LGHNA, CDR2 YSLEER. V lost 0 bases to trimming and J lost 7 bases, with 18 bases between them. The CDR3 consists of 16 residues. CDR3 bases: TGCGCCAGCAGCCAAGATGTGGGGGCCACCATACGTGGCTACACCTTC. This codes for CASSQDVGATIRGYTF.